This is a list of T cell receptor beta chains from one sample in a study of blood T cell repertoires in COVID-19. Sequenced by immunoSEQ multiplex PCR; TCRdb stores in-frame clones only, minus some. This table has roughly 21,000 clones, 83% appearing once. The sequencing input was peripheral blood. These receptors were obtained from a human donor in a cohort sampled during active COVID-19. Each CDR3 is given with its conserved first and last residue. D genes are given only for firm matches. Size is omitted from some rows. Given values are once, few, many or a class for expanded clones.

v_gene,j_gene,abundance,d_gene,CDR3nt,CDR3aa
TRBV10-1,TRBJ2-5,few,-,TGCGCCAGCAGCTCCGGAGAGACCCAGTACTTC,CASSSGETQYF
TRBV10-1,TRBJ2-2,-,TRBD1,TGCGCCAGCAGTAGGACAGGGGGGAACGGGGAGCTGTTTTTT,CASSRTGGNGELFF
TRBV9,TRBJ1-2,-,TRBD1,TGTGCCAGCAGCGTAGAAGGGACAGAAACTATCTATGGCTACACCTTC,CASSVEGTETIYGYTF
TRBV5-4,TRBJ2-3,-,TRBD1,TGTGCCAGCAGCCTCCGGGACAGAGGCAGCACAGATACGCAGTATTTT,CASSLRDRGSTDTQYF
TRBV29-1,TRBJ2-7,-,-,TGCAGCGTCATTTGGGGGGTCTACGAGCAGTACTTC,CSVIWGVYEQYF
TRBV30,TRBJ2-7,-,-,TGTGCCTGGAGTCCGACCGAGGGCGGCCGCTACGAGCAGTACTTC,CAWSPTEGGRYEQYF
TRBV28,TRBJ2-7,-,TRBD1,TGTGCCAGCAGTTTACCGGCAGGGGGTTACGAGCAGTACTTC,CASSLPAGGYEQYF
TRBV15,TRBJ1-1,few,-,TGTGCCACCAGCAGAGTGGACACGGAGCCTTTCTTT,CATSRVDTEPFF
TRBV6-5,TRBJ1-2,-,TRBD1,TGTGCCAGCGAACCGGACAGGGCGATAAGTGGCTACACCTTC,CASEPDRAISGYTF
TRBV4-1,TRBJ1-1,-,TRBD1,TGCGCCAGCAGCCAACACACAGGGGTGAACACTGAAGCTTTCTTT,CASSQHTGVNTEAFF
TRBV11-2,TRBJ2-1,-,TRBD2,TGTGCCAGCAGCCGGACTAGCGGGGGGAACAATGAGCAGTTCTTC,CASSRTSGGNNEQFF
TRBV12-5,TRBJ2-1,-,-,TGTGCTAGTGGTTTGGGGACTGAGGTCGATGAGCAGTTCTTC,CASGLGTEVDEQFF
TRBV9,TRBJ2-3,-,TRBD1,TGTGCCAGCAGCGTAGCTACGACAGGGAAAGATACGCAGTATTTT,CASSVATTGKDTQYF
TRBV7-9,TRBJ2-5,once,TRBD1,TGTGCCAGCAGCGCAAACCCAACTATAGACAGGGCAGAGACCCAGTACTTC,CASSANPTIDRAETQYF
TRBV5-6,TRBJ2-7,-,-,TGTGCCAGCAGTCTTAGAGTTTACGAGCAGTACTTC,CASSLRVYEQYF
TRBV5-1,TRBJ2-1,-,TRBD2,TGCGCCAGCAGCAACCAGCGGGGGGGCAATGAGCAGTTCTTC,CASSNQRGGNEQFF
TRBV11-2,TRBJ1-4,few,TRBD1,TGTGCCAGCAGCTCCACGCTGGCCCGGGACAGGGGTGAAAAACTGTTTTTT,CASSSTLARDRGEKLFF
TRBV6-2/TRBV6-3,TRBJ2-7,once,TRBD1,TGTGCCAGCAGTTCCCTGGGGACAGGGTCCCCCTACGAGCAGTACTTC,CASSSLGTGSPYEQYF
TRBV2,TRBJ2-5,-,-,TGTGCCAGCAGTCCGGGATGGGAGACCCAGTACTTC,CASSPGWETQYF
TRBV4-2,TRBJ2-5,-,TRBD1,TGTGCCAGCAGCCACGGACAGGGAGGCTTGGAGACCCAGTACTTC,CASSHGQGGLETQYF
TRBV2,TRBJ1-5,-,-,TGTGCCAGCAGTCTCGGGGGGACCAGGGGGCATTTT,CASSLGGTRGHF
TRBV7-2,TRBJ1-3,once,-,TGTGCCAGCAGCTTTGACAGGAACACCATATATTTT,CASSFDRNTIYF
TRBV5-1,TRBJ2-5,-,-,TGCGCCAGCAGCTCCCGGGACACGGGAACTTCGATCCAAGAGACCCAGTACTTC,CASSSRDTGTSIQETQYF
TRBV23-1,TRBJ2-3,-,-,TGCGCCAGCAGAAGGCCCGGGACACCCCTTTTTGAAGATACGCAGTATTTT,CASRRPGTPLFEDTQYF
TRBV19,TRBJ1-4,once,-,TGTGCCAAACAGGGAAAGAATGAAAAACTGTTTTTT,CAKQGKNEKLFF
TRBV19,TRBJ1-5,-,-,TGTGCCAGTAAAGGGGGAACTTATAGCAATCAGCCCCAGCATTTT,CASKGGTYSNQPQHF
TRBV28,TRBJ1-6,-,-,TGTGCCAGCATAGAAAGCTCCTATAATTCACCCCTCCACTTT,CASIESSYNSPLHF
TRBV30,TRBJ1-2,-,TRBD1,TGTGCCTGGAGTGTCCGAGACAGGGGGTCAAAGTATGGCTACACCTTC,CAWSVRDRGSKYGYTF
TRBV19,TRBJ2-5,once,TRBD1,TGTGCCAGTAGTCTTTCCTCGGGACAGGGGGCATCAGAGACCCAGTACTTC,CASSLSSGQGASETQYF
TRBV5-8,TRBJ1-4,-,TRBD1,TGTGCCAGCAGCTTCTCCAGGGGGAGGAATGAAAAACTGTTTTTT,CASSFSRGRNEKLFF
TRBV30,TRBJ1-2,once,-,TGTGCCTGGAGTGTCGGGGGAGGGTGGAATGGCTACACCTTC,CAWSVGGGWNGYTF
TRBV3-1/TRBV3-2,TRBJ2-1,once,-,TGTGCCAGCAGCCGTAGCCCGGGGTTGAATGAGCAGTTCTTC,CASSRSPGLNEQFF
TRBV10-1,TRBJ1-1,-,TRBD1,TGCGCCAGCAGTTGGAACAGGGGGAGCAACACTGAAGCTTTCTTT,CASSWNRGSNTEAFF
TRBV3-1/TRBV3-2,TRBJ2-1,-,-,TGTGCCAGCAGCCAAGTTCCAGATCACTCCTACAATGAGCAGTTCTTC,CASSQVPDHSYNEQFF
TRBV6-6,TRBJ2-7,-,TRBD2,TGTGCCAGCAGTCCCCGGGATAGCGGGGGGGCATACGAGCAGTACTTC,CASSPRDSGGAYEQYF
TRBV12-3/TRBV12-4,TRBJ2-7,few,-,TGTGCCAGCAGTGGCCCGACCTACGAGCAGTACTTC,CASSGPTYEQYF
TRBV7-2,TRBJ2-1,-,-,TGTGCCAGCAGCTTACGCCAGGGGAGGGGGAATGAGCAGTTCTTC,CASSLRQGRGNEQFF
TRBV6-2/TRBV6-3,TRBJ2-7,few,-,TGTGCCAGCAGTTCTCTCTACGAGCAGTACTTC,CASSSLYEQYF
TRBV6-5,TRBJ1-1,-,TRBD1,TGTGCCAGCGGGACAGGGCTGGGGGACACTGAAGCTTTCTTT,CASGTGLGDTEAFF
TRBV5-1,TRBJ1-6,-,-,TGCGCCAGCAGCTTGTCGAGCGAACGATCACCCCTCCACTTT,CASSLSSERSPLHF
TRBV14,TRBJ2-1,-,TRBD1,TGTGCCAGCAGCCAAACTCCTTACAGGGGTAGCCACAATGAGCAGTTCTTC,CASSQTPYRGSHNEQFF
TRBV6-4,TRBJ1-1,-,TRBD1,TGTGCCAGCAGACAGGGGGCCGGGTTGAGCACTGAAGCTTTCTTT,CASRQGAGLSTEAFF
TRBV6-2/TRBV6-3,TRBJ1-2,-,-,TGTGCCAGCAGCCGCTCCGGAGCGGAGAACTATGGCTACACCTTC,CASSRSGAENYGYTF
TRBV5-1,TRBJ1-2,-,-,TGCGCCAGCAGCTTGCAGACAGTTGGTTTTGGCTACACCTTC,CASSLQTVGFGYTF
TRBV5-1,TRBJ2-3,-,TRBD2,TGCGCCAGCAGCCGCGGCACCCCGCGGGGGGGCACAGATACGCAGTATTTT,CASSRGTPRGGTDTQYF
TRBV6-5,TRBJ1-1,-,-,TGTGCCAGCAGGGGCACAGGTAAAGAAAAAGCTTTCTTT,CASRGTGKEKAFF